The sequence of this TCR beta chain was determined in a study of T cell responses to AZD1222 COVID-19 vaccine. The germline V gene has CDR1 SGHRS and CDR2 YFSETQ. The CDR3 is made up of 15 amino acids. V shed 0 bases and J shed 5 bases, with 14 bases lying between them. General observations from the study: Recipients of two AZD1222 doses showed rising Spike-specific TCR breadth and depth.

Concerning this clone itself: What it binds is not known.

TCRdb's copy holds only in-frame clones and misses some; the assay was immunoSEQ multiplex PCR. The sample lists approximately 180,000 clones; 87% were seen once. The V call is TRBV5-1, the J call TRBJ2-5; tentatively, D is TRBD1 or TRBD2 (5 bases each). Material: peripheral blood, obtained on day 0 of AZD1222 vaccination. The TCR was taken from an adult in good health. This chain's CDR3 is CASSLDQGRGETQYF. DNA for the CDR3: TGCGCCAGCAGCTTGGACCAGGGTAGAGGGGAGACCCAGTACTTC.